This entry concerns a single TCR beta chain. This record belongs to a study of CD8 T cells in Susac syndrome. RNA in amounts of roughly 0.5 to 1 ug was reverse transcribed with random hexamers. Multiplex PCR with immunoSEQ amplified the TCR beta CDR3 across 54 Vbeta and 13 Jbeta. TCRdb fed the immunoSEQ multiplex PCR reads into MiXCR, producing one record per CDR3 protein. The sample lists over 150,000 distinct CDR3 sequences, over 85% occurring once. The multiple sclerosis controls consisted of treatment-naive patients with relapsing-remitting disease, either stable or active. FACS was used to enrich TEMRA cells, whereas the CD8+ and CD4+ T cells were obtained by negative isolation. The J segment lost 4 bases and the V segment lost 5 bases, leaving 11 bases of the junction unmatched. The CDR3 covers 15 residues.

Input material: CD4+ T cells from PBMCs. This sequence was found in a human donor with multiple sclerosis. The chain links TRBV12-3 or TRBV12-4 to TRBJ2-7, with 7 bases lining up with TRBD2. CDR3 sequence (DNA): TGTGCCAGCAGTCCCCCGCCGGGACTATCATACGAGCAGTACTTC. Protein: CASSPPPGLSYEQYF.